This T cell receptor (beta chain) was identified during a study of shared clonotypes between healthy human individuals. At deep level, the assay was performed. The table came from immunoSEQ multiplex PCR; TCRdb's copy has only in-frame clones and leaves some out. Of hundreds of thousands of clones listed, 73% are singletons. With respect to this clone: What it binds is not known.

CDR1 SQVTM and CDR2 ANQGSEA come from the germline V gene. The CDR3 consists of 15 residues. Losses at the gene ends were 6 bases for V and 5 bases for J; bases not matched to a gene: 10. General study findings and limits: Inspection by rarefaction showed sorted-subset sequencing to be incomplete despite large depth. On the whole, naive subsets had larger estimated richness than memory subsets had. Sharing across four donors was highest in naive CD4 (approximately 5%) and lowest in memory CD8 (around 0.4%).

What was sequenced was memory CD4+ T cells sorted from blood. As for subset: CD45RA-negative fraction. The sequence came from a woman aged 30 to 39 in good health. The rearrangement joins TRBV29-1 to TRBJ2-1; 10 bases agree with TRBD2. The CDR3 region has the DNA TGCAGCGTCCCGGGACTAGCGAAAATGGACAATGAGCAGTTCTTC. Its translation: CSVPGLAKMDNEQFF.